This TCR beta chain was recovered during a study of T cell changes during pregnancy in multiple sclerosis. Sequenced by immunoSEQ multiplex PCR; TCRdb stores in-frame clones only, minus some. The data show 50,000 to 60,000 clones, with approximately 90% seen just once and under 0.45% held by the top ten. Germline-derived CDR1 and CDR2 are LNHDA and SQIVND (reference sequence). V lost 4 bases and J lost 4; bases outside the gene matches: 9. The CDR3 consists of 15 residues. The receptor was derived from a female donor with multiple sclerosis, enrolled in a pregnancy study. The sequences come from CD4+ T cells from peripheral blood mononuclear cells, collected in the third trimester of pregnancy. The chain recombines TRBV19 with TRBJ2-7; 8 positions agree with TRBD2. The DNA of the CDR3 is TGTGCCAGTAGTAGTTCAGGGACTAGAATATACGAGCAGTACTTC. This translates into CASSSSGTRIYEQYF. Full variable domain (remainder filled in from reference TRBV19 and TRBJ2-7): DGGITQSPKYLFRKEGQNVTLSCEQNLNHDAMYWYRQDPGQGLRLIYYSQIVNDFQKGDIAEGYSVSREKKESFPLTVTSAQKNPTAFYLCASSSSGTRIYEQYFGPGTRLTVT.